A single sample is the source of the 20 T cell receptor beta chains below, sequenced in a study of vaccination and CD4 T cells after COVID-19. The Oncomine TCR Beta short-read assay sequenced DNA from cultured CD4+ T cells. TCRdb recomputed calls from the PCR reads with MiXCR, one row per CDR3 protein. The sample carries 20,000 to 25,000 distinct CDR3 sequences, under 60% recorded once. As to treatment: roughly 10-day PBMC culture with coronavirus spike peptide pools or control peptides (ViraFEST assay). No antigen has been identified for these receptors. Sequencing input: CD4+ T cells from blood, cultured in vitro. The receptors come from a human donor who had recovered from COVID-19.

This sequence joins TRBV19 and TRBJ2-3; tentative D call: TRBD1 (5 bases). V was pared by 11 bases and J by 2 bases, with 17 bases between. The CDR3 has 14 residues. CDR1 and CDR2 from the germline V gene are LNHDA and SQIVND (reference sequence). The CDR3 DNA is TGTGCCTCTTTAGACAGTGCTCTCACAGATACGCAGTATTTT. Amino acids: CASLDSALTDTQYF.

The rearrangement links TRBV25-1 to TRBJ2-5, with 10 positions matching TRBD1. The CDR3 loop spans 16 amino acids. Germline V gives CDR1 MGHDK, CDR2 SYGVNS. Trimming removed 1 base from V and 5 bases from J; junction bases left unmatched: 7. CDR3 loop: CASSEFGTGDEETQYF. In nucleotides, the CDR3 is TGTGCCAGCAGTGAATTCGGGACAGGGGACGAGGAGACCCAGTACTTC.

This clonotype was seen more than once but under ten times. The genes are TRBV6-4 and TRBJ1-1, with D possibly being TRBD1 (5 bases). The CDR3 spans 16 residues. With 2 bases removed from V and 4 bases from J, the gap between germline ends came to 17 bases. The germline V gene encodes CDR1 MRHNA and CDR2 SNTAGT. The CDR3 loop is CASSDLPGRGRTEAFF. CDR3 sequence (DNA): TGTGCCAGCAGTGACCTGCCGGGGCGCGGGCGCACTGAAGCTTTCTTT.

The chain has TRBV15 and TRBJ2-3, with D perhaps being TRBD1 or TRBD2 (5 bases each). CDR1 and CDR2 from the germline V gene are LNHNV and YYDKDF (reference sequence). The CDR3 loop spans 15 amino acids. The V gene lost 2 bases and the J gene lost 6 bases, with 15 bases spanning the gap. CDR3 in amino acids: CATSRIRDQRDTQYF. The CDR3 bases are TGTGCCACCAGCAGAATCCGGGACCAAAGGGATACGCAGTATTTT. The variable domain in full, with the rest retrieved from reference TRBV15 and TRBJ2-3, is DAMVIQNPRYQVTQFGKPVTLSCSQTLNHNVMYWYQQKSSQAPKLLFHYYDKDFNNEADTPDNFQSRRPNTSFCFLDIRSPGLGDTAMYLCATSRIRDQRDTQYFGPGTRLTVL.

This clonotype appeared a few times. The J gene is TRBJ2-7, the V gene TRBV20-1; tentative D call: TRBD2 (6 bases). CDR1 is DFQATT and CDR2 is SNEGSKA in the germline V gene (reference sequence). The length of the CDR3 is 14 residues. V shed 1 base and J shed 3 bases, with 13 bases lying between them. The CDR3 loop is CSARGPLAIYEQYF. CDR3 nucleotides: TGCAGTGCTAGAGGCCCACTAGCTATCTACGAGCAGTACTTC.

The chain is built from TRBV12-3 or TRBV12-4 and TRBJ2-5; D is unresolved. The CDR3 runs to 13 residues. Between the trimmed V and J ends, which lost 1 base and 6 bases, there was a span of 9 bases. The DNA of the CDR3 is TGTGCCAGCAGTTTAGGGGCAGAAAAGACCCAGTACTTC. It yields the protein CASSLGAEKTQYF.

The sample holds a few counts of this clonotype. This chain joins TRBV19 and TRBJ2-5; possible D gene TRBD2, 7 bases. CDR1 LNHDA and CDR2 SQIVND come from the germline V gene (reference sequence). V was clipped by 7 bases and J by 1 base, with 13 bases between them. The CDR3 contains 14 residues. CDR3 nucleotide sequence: TGTGCCAGTAAAATGGGGGGGCCCCAAGAGACCCAGTACTTC. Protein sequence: CASKMGGPQETQYF.

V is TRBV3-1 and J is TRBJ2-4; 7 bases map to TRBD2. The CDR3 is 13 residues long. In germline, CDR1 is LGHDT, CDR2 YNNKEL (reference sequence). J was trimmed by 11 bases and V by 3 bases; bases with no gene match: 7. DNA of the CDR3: TGTGCCAGCAGCCACACCGGGACTAAGGTTCAGTACTTC. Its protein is CASSHTGTKVQYF.

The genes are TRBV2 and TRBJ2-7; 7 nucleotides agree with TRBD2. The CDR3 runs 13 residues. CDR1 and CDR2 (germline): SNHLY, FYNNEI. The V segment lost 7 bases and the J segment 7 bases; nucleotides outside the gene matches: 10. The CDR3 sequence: CASKYVLASEQYF. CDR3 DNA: TGTGCCAGCAAGTACGTACTAGCGAGTGAGCAGTACTTC.

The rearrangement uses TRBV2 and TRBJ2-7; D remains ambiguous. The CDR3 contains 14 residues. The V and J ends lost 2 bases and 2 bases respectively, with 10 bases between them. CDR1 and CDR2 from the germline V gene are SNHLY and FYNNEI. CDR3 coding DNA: TGTGCCAGCAGTGAATATAGAGCAGCCTACGAGCAGTACTTC. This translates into CASSEYRAAYEQYF. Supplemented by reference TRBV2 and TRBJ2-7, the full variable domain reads EPEVTQTPSHQVTQMGQEVILRCVPISNHLYFYWYRQILGQKVEFLVSFYNNEISEKSEIFDDQFSVERPDGSNFTLKIRSTKLEDSAMYFCASSEYRAAYEQYFGPGTRLTVT.

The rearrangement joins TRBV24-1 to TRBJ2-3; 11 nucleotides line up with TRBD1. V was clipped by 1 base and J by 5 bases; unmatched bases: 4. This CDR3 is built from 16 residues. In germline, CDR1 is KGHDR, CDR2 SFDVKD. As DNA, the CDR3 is TGTGCCACCAGTGATTTAGGGACAGGGGGAGGAGATACGCAGTATTTT. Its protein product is CATSDLGTGGGDTQYF.

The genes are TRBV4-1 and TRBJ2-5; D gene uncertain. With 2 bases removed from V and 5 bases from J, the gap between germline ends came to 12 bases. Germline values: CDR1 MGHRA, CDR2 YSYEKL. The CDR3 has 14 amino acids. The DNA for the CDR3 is TGCGCCAGCAGCCAAACCGTCGCGTGGGAGACCCAGTACTTC. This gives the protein CASSQTVAWETQYF.

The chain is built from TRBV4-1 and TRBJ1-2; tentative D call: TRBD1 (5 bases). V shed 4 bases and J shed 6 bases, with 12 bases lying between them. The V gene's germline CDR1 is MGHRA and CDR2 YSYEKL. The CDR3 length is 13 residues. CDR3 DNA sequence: TGCGCCAGCAGCCGGGGCCGGATGGATGGCTACACCTTC. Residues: CASSRGRMDGYTF.

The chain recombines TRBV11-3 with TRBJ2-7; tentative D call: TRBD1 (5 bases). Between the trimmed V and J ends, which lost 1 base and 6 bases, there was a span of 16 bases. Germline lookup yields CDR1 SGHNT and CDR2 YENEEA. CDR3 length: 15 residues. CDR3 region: CASSLGGREGGEQYF. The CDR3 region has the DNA TGTGCCAGCAGCTTAGGGGGCAGGGAAGGTGGCGAGCAGTACTTC.

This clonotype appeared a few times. CDR3 DNA: TGTGCCACCAGCAGAACCACCCACTCCTTCCTAGATGAGCAGTTCTTC. Its translation: CATSRTTHSFLDEQFF. The chain carries TRBV15 and TRBJ2-1, with no clear D. Germline V lookup: CDR1 LNHNV, CDR2 YYDKDF (reference sequence). V was clipped by 2 bases and J by 8 bases, with 19 bases between them. The CDR3 is 16 residues long.

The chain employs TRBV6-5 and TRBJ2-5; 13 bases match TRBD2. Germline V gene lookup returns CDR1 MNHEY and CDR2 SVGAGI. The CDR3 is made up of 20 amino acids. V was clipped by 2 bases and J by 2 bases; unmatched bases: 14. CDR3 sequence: CASSYNQGLAGVGRQETQYF. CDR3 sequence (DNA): TGTGCCAGCAGTTACAACCAAGGACTAGCGGGAGTCGGACGGCAAGAGACCCAGTACTTC.

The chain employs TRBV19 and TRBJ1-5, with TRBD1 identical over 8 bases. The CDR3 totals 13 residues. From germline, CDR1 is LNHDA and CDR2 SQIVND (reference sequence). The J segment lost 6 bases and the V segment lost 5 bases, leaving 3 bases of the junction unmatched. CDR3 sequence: CASSPTGGQPQHF. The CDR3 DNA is TGTGCCAGTAGTCCAACAGGGGGTCAGCCCCAGCATTTT. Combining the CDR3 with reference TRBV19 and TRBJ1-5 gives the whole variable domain DGGITQSPKYLFRKEGQNVTLSCEQNLNHDAMYWYRQDPGQGLRLIYYSQIVNDFQKGDIAEGYSVSREKKESFPLTVTSAQKNPTAFYLCASSPTGGQPQHFGDGTRLSIL.

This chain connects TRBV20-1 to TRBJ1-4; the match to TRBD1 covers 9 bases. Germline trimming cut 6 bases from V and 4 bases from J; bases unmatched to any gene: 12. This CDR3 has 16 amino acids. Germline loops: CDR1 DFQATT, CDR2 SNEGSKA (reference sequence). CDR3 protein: CSAAGTGSSDNEKLFF. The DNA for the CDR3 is TGCAGTGCAGCCGGGACAGGGAGTTCGGATAATGAAAAACTGTTTTTT.

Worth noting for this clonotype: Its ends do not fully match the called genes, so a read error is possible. The CDR3 DNA sequence: TGCGCCAGCAGCCAGGGTGACAGGGATGGTCAGCCCCAGCATTTT. It is translated as CASSQGDRDGQPQHF. This chain connects TRBV11-2 to TRBJ1-5; 7 bases fit TRBD1. This CDR3 is 15 amino acids long. Germline CDR1 SGHAT, CDR2 FQNNGV. Using reference TRBV11-2 and TRBJ1-5 for the parts outside the CDR3, the full variable domain is EAGVAQSPRYKIIEKRQSVAFWCNPISGHATLYWYQQILGQGPKLLIQFQNNGVVDDSQLPKDRFSAERLKGVDSTLKIQPAKLEDSAVYLCASSQGDRDGQPQHFGDGTRLSIL.

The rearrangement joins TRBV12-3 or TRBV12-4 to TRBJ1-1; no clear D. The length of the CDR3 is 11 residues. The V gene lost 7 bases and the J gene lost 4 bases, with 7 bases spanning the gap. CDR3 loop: CASTLSTEAFF. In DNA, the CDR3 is TGTGCCAGCACCCTCAGCACTGAAGCTTTCTTT.